This TCR beta chain was retrieved from a study of blood T cell repertoires in COVID-19. Study-level information: There were acute and convalescent COVID-19 samples, and they came from the United States, Italy and Spain.

The germline V gene has CDR1 SGHVS and CDR2 FNYEAQ. V lost 5 bases and J lost 4; bases outside the gene matches: 9. The CDR3 is made up of 15 amino acids. Original processing methods: Quantification of nucleated cells was approximated via reference gene primer amplification. Sequencing was performed with immunoSEQ multiplex PCR; in TCRdb, only in-frame clones are kept and a portion is missing. From that table come the V and J calls and clone size; the DNA was used to work out D and trimming. Of over 200,000 clones in the sample, about 87% were seen once. This clone was recorded only once. The sequencing input was peripheral blood. The chain joins TRBV7-6 to TRBJ2-3, with 7 nucleotides matching TRBD1. The clonotype originates from a man between 60 and 75 years old who had recovered from COVID-19. CDR3 nucleotides: TGTGCCAGCAGCGCGAATAGGGGGCCGGCAGATACGCAGTATTTT. It codes for CASSANRGPADTQYF.